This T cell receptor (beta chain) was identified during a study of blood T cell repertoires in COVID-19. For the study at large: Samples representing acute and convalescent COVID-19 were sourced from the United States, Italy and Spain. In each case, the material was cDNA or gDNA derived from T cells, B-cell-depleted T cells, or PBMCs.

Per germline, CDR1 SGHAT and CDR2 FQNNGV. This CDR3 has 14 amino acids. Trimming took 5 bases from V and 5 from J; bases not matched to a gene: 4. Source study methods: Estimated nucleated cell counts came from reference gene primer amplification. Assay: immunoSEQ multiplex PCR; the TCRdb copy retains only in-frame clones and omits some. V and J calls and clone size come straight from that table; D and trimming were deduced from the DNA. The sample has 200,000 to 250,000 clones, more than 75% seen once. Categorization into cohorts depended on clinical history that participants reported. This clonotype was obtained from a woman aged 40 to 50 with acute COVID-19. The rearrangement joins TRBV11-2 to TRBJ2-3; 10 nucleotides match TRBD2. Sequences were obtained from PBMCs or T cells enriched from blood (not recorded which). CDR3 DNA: TGTGCCAGCAGCCCAAGCGGGAGGGAAGATACGCAGTATTTT. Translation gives CASSPSGREDTQYF. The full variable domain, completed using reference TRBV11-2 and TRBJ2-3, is EAGVAQSPRYKIIEKRQSVAFWCNPISGHATLYWYQQILGQGPKLLIQFQNNGVVDDSQLPKDRFSAERLKGVDSTLKIQPAKLEDSAVYLCASSPSGREDTQYFGPGTRLTVL.